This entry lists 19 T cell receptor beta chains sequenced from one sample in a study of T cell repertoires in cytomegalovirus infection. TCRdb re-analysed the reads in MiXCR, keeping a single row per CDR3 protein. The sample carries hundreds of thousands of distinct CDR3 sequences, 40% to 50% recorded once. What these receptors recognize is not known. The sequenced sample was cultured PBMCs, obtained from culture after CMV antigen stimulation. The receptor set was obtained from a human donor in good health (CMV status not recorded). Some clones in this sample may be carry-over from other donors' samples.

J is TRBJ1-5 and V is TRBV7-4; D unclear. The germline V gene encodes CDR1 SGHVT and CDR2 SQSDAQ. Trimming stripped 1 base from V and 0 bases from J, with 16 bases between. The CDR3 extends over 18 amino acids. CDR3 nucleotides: TGTGCCAGCAGCTTAGGGGCTCGGGCGGGCTATAGCAATCAGCCCCAGCATTTT. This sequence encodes CASSLGARAGYSNQPQHF.

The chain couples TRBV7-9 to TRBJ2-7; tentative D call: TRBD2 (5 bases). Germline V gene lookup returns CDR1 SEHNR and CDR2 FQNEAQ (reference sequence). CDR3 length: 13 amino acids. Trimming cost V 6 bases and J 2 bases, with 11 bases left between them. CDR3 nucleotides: TGTGCCAGCAGTGACGGGAAGACCTACGAGCAGTACTTC. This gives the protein CASSDGKTYEQYF. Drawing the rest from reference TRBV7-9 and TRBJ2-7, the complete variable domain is DTGVSQNPRHKITKRGQNVTFRCDPISEHNRLYWYRQTLGQGPEFLTYFQNEAQLEKSRLLSDRFSAERPKGSFSTLEIQRTEQGDSAMYLCASSDGKTYEQYFGPGTRLTVT.

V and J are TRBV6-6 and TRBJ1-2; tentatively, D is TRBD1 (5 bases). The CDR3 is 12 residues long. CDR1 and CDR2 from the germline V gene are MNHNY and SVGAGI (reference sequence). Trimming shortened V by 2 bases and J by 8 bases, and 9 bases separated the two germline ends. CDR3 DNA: TGTGCCAGCAGTTACCCGCGGGGGGGCTACACCTTC. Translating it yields CASSYPRGGYTF.

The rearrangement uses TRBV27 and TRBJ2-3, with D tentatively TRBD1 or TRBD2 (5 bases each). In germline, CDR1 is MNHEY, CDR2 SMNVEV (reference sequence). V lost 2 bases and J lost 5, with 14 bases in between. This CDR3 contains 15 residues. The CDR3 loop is CASSLRGRAGDTQYF. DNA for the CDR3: TGTGCCAGCAGTTTACGCGGCAGGGCGGGAGATACGCAGTATTTT.

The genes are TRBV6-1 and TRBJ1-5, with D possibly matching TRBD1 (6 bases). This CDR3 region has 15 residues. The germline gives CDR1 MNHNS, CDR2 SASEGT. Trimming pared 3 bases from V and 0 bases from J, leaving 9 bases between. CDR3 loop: CASSDGQHSNQPQHF. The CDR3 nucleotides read TGTGCCAGCAGTGACGGACAGCATAGCAATCAGCCCCAGCATTTT.

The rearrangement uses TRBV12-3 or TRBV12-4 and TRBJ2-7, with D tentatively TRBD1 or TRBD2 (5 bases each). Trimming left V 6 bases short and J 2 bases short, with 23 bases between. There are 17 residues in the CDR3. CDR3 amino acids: CASRLLGVGEKTYEQYF. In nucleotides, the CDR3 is TGTGCCAGCAGACTTTTGGGGGTCGGGGAAAAAACCTACGAGCAGTACTTC.

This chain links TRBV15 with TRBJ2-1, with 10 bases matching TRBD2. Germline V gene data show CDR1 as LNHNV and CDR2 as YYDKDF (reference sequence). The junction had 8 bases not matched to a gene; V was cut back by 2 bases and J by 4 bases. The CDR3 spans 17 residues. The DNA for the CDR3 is TGTGCCACCAGCAGAATGCGGCTAGCGGGAGTATACAATGAGCAGTTCTTC. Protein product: CATSRMRLAGVYNEQFF.

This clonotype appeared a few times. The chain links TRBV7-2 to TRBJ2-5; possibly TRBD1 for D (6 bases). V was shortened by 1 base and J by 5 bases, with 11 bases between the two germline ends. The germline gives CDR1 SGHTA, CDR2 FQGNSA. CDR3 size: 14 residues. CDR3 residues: CASSLVGAYETQYF. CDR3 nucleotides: TGTGCCAGCAGCTTAGTGGGGGCATACGAGACCCAGTACTTC.

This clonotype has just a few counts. CDR3 sequence: CASSTSAGIKSYEQYF. The CDR3 nucleotides read TGTGCCAGCAGTACCTCGGCGGGGATAAAATCCTACGAGCAGTACTTC. The V call is TRBV6-6, the J call TRBJ2-7; the D gene is possibly TRBD2 (6 bases). The CDR3 has 16 residues. Trimming pared 5 bases from V and 1 base from J, leaving 18 bases between. Looked up from germline, CDR1 is MNHNY and CDR2 is SVGAGI (reference sequence).

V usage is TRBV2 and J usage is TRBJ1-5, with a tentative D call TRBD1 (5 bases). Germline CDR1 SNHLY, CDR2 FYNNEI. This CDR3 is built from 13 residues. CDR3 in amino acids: CGSTRGNNQPQHF. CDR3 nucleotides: TGTGGGTCGACGCGGGGGAATAATCAGCCCCAGCATTTT.

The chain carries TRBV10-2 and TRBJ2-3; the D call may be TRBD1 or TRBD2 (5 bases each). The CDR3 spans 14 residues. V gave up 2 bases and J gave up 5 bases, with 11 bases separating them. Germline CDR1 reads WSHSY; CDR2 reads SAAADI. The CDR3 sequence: CASSEGRRGDTQYF. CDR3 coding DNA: TGCGCCAGCAGTGAGGGGAGAAGGGGAGATACGCAGTATTTT.

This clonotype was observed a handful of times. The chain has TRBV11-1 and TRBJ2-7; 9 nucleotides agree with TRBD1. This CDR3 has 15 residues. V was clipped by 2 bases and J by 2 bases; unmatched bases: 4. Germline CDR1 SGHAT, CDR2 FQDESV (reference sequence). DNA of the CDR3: TGTGCCAGCAGCTTAATGGACAGGGGTGCCTACGAGCAGTACTTC. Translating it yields CASSLMDRGAYEQYF.

DNA of the CDR3: TGTGCCAGCAGCCCTCACCCTGGGGCAGGGGATTCGGGCGCTGAAGCTTTCTTT. Encoded protein: CASSPHPGAGDSGAEAFF. The chain employs TRBV7-7 and TRBJ1-1; D perhaps matches TRBD1 (6 bases). CDR3 length equals 18 residues. From germline, CDR1 is SSHAT and CDR2 FNYEAQ (reference sequence). Trimming removed 5 bases from V and 6 bases from J, with 28 bases in between.

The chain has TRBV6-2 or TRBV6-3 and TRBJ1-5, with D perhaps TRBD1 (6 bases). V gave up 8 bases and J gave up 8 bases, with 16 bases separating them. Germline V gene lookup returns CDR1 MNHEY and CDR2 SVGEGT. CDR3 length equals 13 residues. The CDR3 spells CASDRGLEEPQHF. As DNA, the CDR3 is TGTGCCAGCGATCGGGGGCTCGAGGAGCCCCAGCATTTT.

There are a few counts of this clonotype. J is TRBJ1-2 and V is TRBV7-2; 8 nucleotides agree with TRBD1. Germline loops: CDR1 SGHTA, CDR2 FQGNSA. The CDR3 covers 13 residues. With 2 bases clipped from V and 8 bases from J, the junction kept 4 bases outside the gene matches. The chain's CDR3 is CASSLRQGAGYTF. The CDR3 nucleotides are TGTGCCAGCAGCTTAAGGCAGGGGGCCGGCTACACCTTC.

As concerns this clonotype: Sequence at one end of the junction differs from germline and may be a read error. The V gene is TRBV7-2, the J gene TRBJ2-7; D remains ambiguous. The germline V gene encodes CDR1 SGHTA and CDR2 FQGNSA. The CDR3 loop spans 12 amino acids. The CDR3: CASSFAGYGQYF. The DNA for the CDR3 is TGTGCCAGCAGCTTTGCCGGGTACGGGCAGTACTTC.

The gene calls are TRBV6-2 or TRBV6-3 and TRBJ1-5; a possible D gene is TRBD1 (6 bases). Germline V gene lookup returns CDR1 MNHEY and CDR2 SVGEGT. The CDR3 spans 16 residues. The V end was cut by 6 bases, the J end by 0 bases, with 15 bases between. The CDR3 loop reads CASSARTVHSNQPQHF. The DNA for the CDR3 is TGTGCCAGCAGCGCAAGGACAGTTCATAGCAATCAGCCCCAGCATTTT.

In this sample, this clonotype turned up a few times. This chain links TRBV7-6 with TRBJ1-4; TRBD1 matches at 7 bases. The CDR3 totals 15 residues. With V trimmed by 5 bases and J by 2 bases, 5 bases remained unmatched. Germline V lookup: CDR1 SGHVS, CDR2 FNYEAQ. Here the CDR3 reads CASSQIQGTNEKLFF. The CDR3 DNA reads TGTGCCAGCAGCCAGATACAGGGGACTAATGAAAAACTGTTTTTT.

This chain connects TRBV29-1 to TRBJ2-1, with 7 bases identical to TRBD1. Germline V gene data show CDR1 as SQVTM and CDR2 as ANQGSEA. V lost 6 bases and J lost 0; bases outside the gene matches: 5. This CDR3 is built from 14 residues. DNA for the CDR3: TGCAGCGTGGAGGACAGGAGCTCCTACAATGAGCAGTTCTTC. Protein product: CSVEDRSSYNEQFF.